This TCR beta chain was identified during a study of identical twins. The CDR3 has 13 amino acids. With 3 bases removed from V and 2 bases from J, the gap between germline ends came to 8 bases. General observations from the study: Its conclusions, products of cross-sectional statistical analysis, did not come from following the same donors. Weaker excess sharing between twins was seen in beta out-of-frame sequences.

TCRdb called the 5' RACE reads again in MiXCR, with one record for every CDR3 protein. The table includes roughly 690,000 distinct CDR3 sequences, about 20% detected once. Points on this clonotype: The antigen remains undetermined.

The sample was also reused in another study, on T cells expressing NK-cell markers.

This clonotype was sampled from a woman aged 18-29 years in good health. J is TRBJ2-7 and V is TRBV12-3 or TRBV12-4; D is possibly TRBD1 or TRBD2 (5 bases each). Material: PBMCs. In DNA form, the CDR3 reads TGTGCCAGCAGTTTCTTGGGGGCCTACGAGCAGTACTTC. Translated, it gives CASSFLGAYEQYF.